The next 6 T cell receptor beta chains were all read from a single sample in a study of CD8 T cells in ankylosing spondylitis. Study outcomes and limitations: Seemingly distinctive of ankylosing spondylitis blood was a TCR beta motif formed by eight highly homologous variants.

Each CDR3 protein gets one entry after TCRdb re-called the 5' RACE reads with MiXCR. Among hundreds of thousands of distinct CDR3 sequences, around 11% were seen once, and the ten largest hold roughly 0.51%. Their antigens remain unidentified. Sequenced: blood, either unsorted or a sorted T cell fraction (not recorded which). These receptors all stem from a male donor with ankylosing spondylitis.

Details on this clonotype: Being one base from a much bigger clone, this may be a read error. CDR3 region: CACSPGTAYEQYF. The CDR3 DNA follows: TGTGCCTGCTCACCTGGGACAGCCTACGAGCAGTACTTC. The V gene is TRBV18, the J gene TRBJ2-7, with TRBD1 matching 7 bases. Germline assignment: CDR1 KGHSH and CDR2 LQKENI. The CDR3 is made up of 13 amino acids.

This clonotype was counted at least ten times. The chain has TRBV20-1 and TRBJ1-6, with unresolved D. V lost 5 bases and J lost 8, with 19 bases in between. There are 15 residues in the CDR3. Germline V lookup: CDR1 DFQATT, CDR2 SNEGSKA (reference sequence). CDR3 amino acids: CSAALEGLIHSPLHF. The CDR3 nucleotides read TGCAGTGCTGCCCTCGAGGGTCTTATTCATTCACCCCTCCACTTT.

This clonotype was counted a few times. J is TRBJ2-3 and V is TRBV20-1; 8 nucleotides align to TRBD1. CDR3 size: 14 residues. In germline, CDR1 is DFQATT, CDR2 SNEGSKA (reference sequence). The V segment lost 1 base and the J segment 6 bases; nucleotides outside the gene matches: 6. CDR3 residues: CSARGETGADTQYF. As DNA, the CDR3 is TGCAGTGCTAGAGGGGAGACAGGGGCGGATACGCAGTATTTT.

For this clonotype: The junction and the germline gene differ at one end; a read error may be behind it. This chain connects TRBV18 to TRBJ1-2; TRBD1 might be the D (5 bases). The CDR3 contains 14 residues. Per the germline V gene, CDR1 is KGHSH and CDR2 is LQKENI. The CDR3 reads CVSSPQRQFYGYTF. Written as DNA, the CDR3 is TGTGTCAGCTCACCACAAAGACAGTTCTATGGCTACACCTTC.

This clonotype was detected only a few times. The chain links TRBV20-1 to TRBJ1-5; D is ambiguous. The V gene lost 3 bases and the J gene lost 2 bases, with 14 bases spanning the gap. The CDR3 runs to 15 residues. Germline V gene sequence: CDR1 DFQATT, CDR2 SNEGSKA (reference sequence). The DNA for the CDR3 is TGCAGTGCTAGGGCTGTGGTGGCGGGCAATCAGCCCCAGCATTTT. Amino acids: CSARAVVAGNQPQHF.

The chain has TRBV11-1 and TRBJ2-1; unclear D gene. Trimming stripped 1 base from V and 8 bases from J, with 12 bases between. The CDR3 has 14 amino acids. The germline V gene has CDR1 SGHAT and CDR2 FQDESV (reference sequence). CDR3 loop: CASSLEGGSHEQFF. The CDR3 bases are TGTGCCAGCAGCTTAGAAGGTGGCAGCCATGAGCAGTTCTTC.